This record covers a single TCR beta chain. The sample originates from a study of blood T cell repertoires in COVID-19. Profiled with immunoSEQ multiplex PCR; TCRdb holds only in-frame clones, not every one. The sample contains 100,000 or so clones, approximately 89% of which appear only once. Unmatched junction bases numbered 8, after V lost 5 bases and J lost 1 base. Germline values: CDR1 LNHDA, CDR2 SQIVND (reference sequence). The CDR3 totals 17 residues. This TCR was recovered from a woman in her 30s with acute or convalescent COVID-19. V and J are TRBV19 and TRBJ2-2; 9 bases line up with TRBD2. Sequenced input: peripheral blood. CDR3 loop: CASSSHSGGLNTGELFF. The CDR3 nucleotides are TGTGCCAGTAGTTCCCATAGCGGGGGCCTGAACACCGGGGAGCTGTTTTTT.